This T cell receptor (beta chain) was sequenced in a study of T-cell reconstitution after alpha-beta-depleted transplantation in children. V lost 4 bases to trimming and J lost 3 bases, with 11 bases between them. There are 14 residues in the CDR3. Germline V gene data show CDR1 as SGHRS and CDR2 as YFSETQ. Researchers prepared the TCRbeta library using unique molecular identifiers, the study reports. Using its own MiXCR run on the PCR reads, TCRdb lists one record per CDR3 protein. The data show about 610,000 distinct CDR3 sequences, with over 9.5% seen just once and roughly 3.9% held by the top ten.

V usage is TRBV5-1 and J usage is TRBJ2-1; unclear D gene. This sequence originates from a human donor who donated a stem cell graft to a child with acute myeloid leukemia. The sample in question was PBMCs from the stem cell graft donor, obtained from the stem cell graft. In DNA, the CDR3 is TGCGCCAGCAGCCTGACTGTGGACTACAATGAGCAGTTCTTC. As protein: CASSLTVDYNEQFF.